The 12 T cell receptor beta chains given below trace back to one sample, sequenced in a study of beta chain features in type 1 diabetes. Sequenced material consisted of expressed TCRB transcripts (all of the isolated RNA was reverse transcribed). The repertoire was sequenced with immunoSEQ multiplex PCR; TCRdb's copy has only in-frame clones and lacks some. The repertoire holds more than 300,000 clones, with less than 9.5% as singletons. Material: central memory CD4+ T cells from blood. The receptors were gathered from a woman between 18 and 29 years old in good health.

The J gene is TRBJ2-1, the V gene TRBV18, with TRBD2 identical over 8 bases. V was pared by 3 bases and J by 10 bases, with 14 bases of the junction left unmatched. From germline, CDR1 is KGHSH and CDR2 LQKENI. The CDR3 loop spans 16 amino acids. CDR3 in DNA: TGTGCCAGCTCACCGTTACTAGCGGCCCAGATCGTCGAGCAGTTCTTC. Translated: CASSPLLAAQIVEQFF.

V and J are TRBV25-1 and TRBJ1-4; D might be TRBD1 (5 bases). CDR1 and CDR2 (germline): MGHDK, SYGVNS. Trimming left V 3 bases short and J 6 bases short, with 14 bases between. This CDR3 has 15 residues. CDR3 sequence reads: CASSDSGTGDEKLFF. In DNA form, the CDR3 reads TGTGCCAGCAGTGACTCCGGGACTGGGGATGAAAAACTGTTTTTT.

This clone was recorded a few times. V gene TRBV5-4 combines with J gene TRBJ2-2; 10 bases map to TRBD2. Germline CDR1 is SGHNT and CDR2 is YYREEE (reference sequence). V lost 4 bases, J lost 4 bases, and 4 bases stayed unmatched. The CDR3 has 15 amino acids. Written as DNA, the CDR3 is TGTGCCAGCAGCAAAACTAGCGGGACCACCGGGGAGCTGTTTTTT. This encodes CASSKTSGTTGELFF. The full variable domain, rest sourced from reference TRBV5-4 and TRBJ2-2, is ETGVTQSPTHLIKTRGQQVTLRCSSQSGHNTVSWYQQALGQGPQFIFQYYREEENGRGNFPPRFSGLQFPNYSSELNVNALELDDSALYLCASSKTSGTTGELFFGEGSRLTVL.

The chain employs TRBV7-2 and TRBJ2-1, with 9 positions matching TRBD2. Germline V lookup: CDR1 SGHTA, CDR2 FQGNSA. The V and J ends lost 4 bases and 7 bases, in that order; junction bases with no gene match: 14. CDR3 length: 17 residues. DNA for the CDR3: TGTGCCAGCAGCTCCCCCATGGGGCGGGAGGGCCATAATGAGCAGTTCTTC. Amino acid sequence: CASSSPMGREGHNEQFF.

This clone turned up a few times. The rearrangement links TRBV19 to TRBJ2-3; D is uncertain. Germline V CDR1 and CDR2: LNHDA, SQIVND (reference sequence). The length of the CDR3 is 14 residues. Trimming cost V 5 bases and J 0 bases, with 9 bases left between them. The CDR3 region has the DNA TGTGCCAGTAGTGAACAGCCTAGCACAGATACGCAGTATTTT. Encoded protein: CASSEQPSTDTQYF.

The V and J genes are TRBV11-2 and TRBJ1-1, with D perhaps matching TRBD1 (6 bases). The CDR3 is 15 amino acids. CDR1 and CDR2 from the germline V gene are SGHAT and FQNNGV. Trimming removed 5 bases at V and 3 bases at J, with 16 bases between. In nucleotides, the CDR3 is TGTGCCAGCAGCGCATCAGGGGTCGTGTACACTGAAGCTTTCTTT. Translating it yields CASSASGVVYTEAFF.

This clone was picked up a small number of times. The CDR3 here is CASKWGAATGELFF. In nucleotides, the CDR3 is TGTGCCAGCAAGTGGGGGGCCGCCACCGGGGAGCTGTTTTTT. The rearrangement links TRBV28 to TRBJ2-2; D is tentatively TRBD1 or TRBD2 (6 bases each). This CDR3 has 14 amino acids. V dropped 7 bases and J dropped 4 bases, with 13 bases sitting between them. Germline V CDR1 and CDR2: MDHEN, SYDVKM.

This clone turned up a few times. The V call is TRBV7-2, the J call TRBJ2-5, with a weak D call TRBD2 (5 bases). The V end lost 4 bases, the J end lost 4 bases, and 19 bases lay between the germline ends. The germline V gene has CDR1 SGHTA and CDR2 FQGNSA. This CDR3 is built from 16 residues. The CDR3 nucleotides read TGTGCCAGCAGCTCAGGCCTCATGCGGGCCGTAGAGACCCAGTACTTC. This gives the protein CASSSGLMRAVETQYF.

This clone was seen only a few times. The V and J genes are TRBV6-6 and TRBJ2-2; tentatively, D is TRBD1 (5 bases). Trimming pared 2 bases from V and 1 base from J, leaving 8 bases between. CDR3 length: 15 residues. Germline CDR1 and CDR2: MNHNY and SVGAGI (reference sequence). The DNA for the CDR3 is TGTGCCAGCAGTTACAGGGGCCGGAACACCGGGGAGCTGTTTTTT. Its translation is CASSYRGRNTGELFF.

The J gene is TRBJ2-1, the V gene TRBV7-3, with D hard to call. The V gene's germline CDR1 is SGHTA and CDR2 FQGTGA. The CDR3 consists of 16 residues. V was clipped by 2 bases and J by 0 bases, with 11 bases between them. The CDR3 loop reads CASSLFRQSSYNEQFF. The CDR3 DNA follows: TGTGCCAGCAGCTTATTCCGCCAAAGCTCCTACAATGAGCAGTTCTTC.

This clone has at least ten counts. This chain uses TRBV2 with TRBJ2-7, with 8 positions matching TRBD2. The CDR3 has 16 amino acids. Germline assignment: CDR1 SNHLY and CDR2 FYNNEI. Trimming at V came to 4 bases and at J to 3 bases, leaving 11 bases not matched to a gene. For the CDR3, the DNA is TGTGCCAGCAGTGCCGGATCGGCGGGAGGTGGCTACGAGCAGTACTTC. As protein: CASSAGSAGGGYEQYF.

Here the CDR3 DNA reads TGTGCCAGCAGCTTAAGGGCGAGCGGCACCGGGGAGCTGTTTTTT. Protein sequence: CASSLRASGTGELFF. The chain uses TRBV7-8 and TRBJ2-2; perhaps TRBD2 as D (5 bases). The V end lost 2 bases, the J end lost 4 bases, and 11 bases lay between the germline ends. CDR1 and CDR2 from the germline V gene are SGHVS and FQNEAQ. The CDR3 runs 15 residues.